This T cell receptor (beta chain) comes out of a study of cytomegalovirus exposure and HLA in healthy donors. As for the study in general: The study's early data release held about 77 million unique TCRs from HLA-typed donors.

CDR1 is SNHLY, CDR2 FYNNEI, per germline. The CDR3 length is 11 residues. V shed 6 bases and J shed 4 bases, with 6 bases lying between them. Each donor's status was that of a healthy bone marrow donor. The study ran its PCR with 60 Vbeta and 13 Jbeta primers. The repertoire was sequenced with immunoSEQ multiplex PCR; TCRdb's copy has only in-frame clones and lacks some. The sample holds 240,000 or so clones; 80% to 85% are singletons and the top ten take around 8.3%. This sequence originates from a woman in her sixties in good health and CMV-seropositive. Sequencing was done on a sample of PBMCs. The gene calls are TRBV2 and TRBJ1-1; unclear D gene. CDR3 DNA: TGTGCCAGCAGACTAACCACTGAAGCTTTCTTT. Protein sequence: CASRLTTEAFF.